Sequencing of this T cell receptor beta chain was carried out in a study of graft-versus-host responses after intestinal transplantation. In the study overall: Multivisceral, liver-intestinal, or isolated intestinal grafts went to recipients. Anti-thymocyte globulin induction was given to all recipients, followed by tacrolimus and steroids for roughly 3 years. The study's findings and limits: Early post-transplant falls in HvG clones accompanied the peak levels of circulating GvH clones.

Sequenced by immunoSEQ multiplex PCR; TCRdb stores in-frame clones only, minus some. The sample consists of 35,000 to 50,000 clones, 90% to 95% of them appearing once. The CDR3 contains 13 residues. Per germline, CDR1 LNHNV and CDR2 YYDKDF (reference sequence). V lost 5 bases to trimming and J lost 2 bases; unmatched junction nucleotides: 3. Comment on this clone: Its antigen is not known.

The sequence came from a human donor who was the organ donor for an intestinal transplant. The chain carries TRBV15 and TRBJ2-7; 7 bases align to TRBD1. Source: unstimulated CD8+ T cells sorted from spleen or lymph node cells, taken before transplant. This chain's CDR3 is CATSGGQTYEQYF. CDR3 bases: TGTGCCACCAGCGGGGGACAGACCTACGAGCAGTACTTC.